The source of this T cell receptor beta chain is a study of blood T cell repertoires in COVID-19. Across the whole study: Material from acute and convalescent COVID-19 was sourced from the United States, Italy and Spain. The analysed material was cDNA or gDNA that came from T cells, B-cell-depleted T cells, or PBMCs.

V shed 6 bases and J 7 bases; nucleotides not matched to a gene: 9. Germline-derived CDR1 and CDR2 are KGHSH and LQKENI. The CDR3 totals 15 residues. Per the original data handling: Reference gene primer amplification in the assay estimated nucleated cell counts. The table came from immunoSEQ multiplex PCR; TCRdb's copy has only in-frame clones and leaves some out. V and J calls and clone size are as listed in that table; D and trimming were resolved from the DNA. The table has about 220,000 clones, over 75% seen once. The TCR was taken from a human donor in a cohort sampled during active COVID-19. Sequencing was performed on peripheral blood. The V call is TRBV18, the J call TRBJ1-2; 12 bases agree with TRBD1. The CDR3 spells CASSARGTGGRGYTF. In DNA form, the CDR3 reads TGTGCCAGCTCCGCCCGAGGGACAGGGGGCCGTGGCTACACCTTC.